The text below deals with one TCR beta chain. Repertoires were generated with immunoSEQ multiplex PCR, while TCRdb's copy carries only in-frame clones and drops some. The sample includes tens of thousands of clones, approximately 72% of them seen just once. This entry comes from a study of T cells in localized non-small cell lung cancer. The sequence was obtained from a male donor at least 60 years old with stage II squamous cell lung carcinoma. Sequenced material: peripheral blood, taken before any cancer treatment.

The CDR3 DNA reads TGTGCCAGCGGGAGGGCCCCGAACACCGGGGAGCTGTTTTTT. This gives the protein CASGRAPNTGELFF. The rearrangement links TRBV9 to TRBJ2-2, with 7 bases fitting TRBD2. Germline CDR1 reads SGDLS; CDR2 reads YYNGEE. After removal of 7 bases from V and 0 bases from J, the junction contained 3 bases not matched to a gene. CDR3 length: 14 residues.